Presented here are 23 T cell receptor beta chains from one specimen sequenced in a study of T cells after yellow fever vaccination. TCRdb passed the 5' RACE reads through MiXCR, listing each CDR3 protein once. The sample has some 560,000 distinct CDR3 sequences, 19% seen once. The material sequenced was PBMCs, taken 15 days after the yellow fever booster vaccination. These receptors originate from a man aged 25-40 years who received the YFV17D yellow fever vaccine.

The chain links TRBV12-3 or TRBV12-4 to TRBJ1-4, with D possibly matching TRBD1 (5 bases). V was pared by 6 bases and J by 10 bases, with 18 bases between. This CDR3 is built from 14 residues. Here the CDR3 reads CASRLDSNQGKLFF. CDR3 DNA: TGTGCCAGCAGACTAGACAGCAATCAGGGAAAACTGTTTTTT.

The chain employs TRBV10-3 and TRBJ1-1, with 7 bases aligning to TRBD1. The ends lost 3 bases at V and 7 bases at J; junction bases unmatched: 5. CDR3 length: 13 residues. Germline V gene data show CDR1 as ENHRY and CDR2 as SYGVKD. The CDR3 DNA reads TGTGCCATCAGTGACGACAGGGCCGATGAAGCTTTCTTT. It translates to CAISDDRADEAFF.

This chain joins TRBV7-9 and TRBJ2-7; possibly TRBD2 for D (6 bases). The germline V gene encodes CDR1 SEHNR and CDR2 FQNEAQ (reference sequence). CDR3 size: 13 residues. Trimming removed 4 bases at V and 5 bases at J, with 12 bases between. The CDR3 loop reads CASSSAGNNEQYF. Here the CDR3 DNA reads TGTGCCAGCAGCTCGGCGGGGAATAACGAGCAGTACTTC. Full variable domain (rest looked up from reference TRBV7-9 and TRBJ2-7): DTGVSQNPRHKITKRGQNVTFRCDPISEHNRLYWYRQTLGQGPEFLTYFQNEAQLEKSRLLSDRFSAERPKGSFSTLEIQRTEQGDSAMYLCASSSAGNNEQYFGPGTRLTVT.

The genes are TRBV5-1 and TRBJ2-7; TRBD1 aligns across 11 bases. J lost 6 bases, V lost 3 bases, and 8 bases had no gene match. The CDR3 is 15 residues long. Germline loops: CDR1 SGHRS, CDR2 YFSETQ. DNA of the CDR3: TGCGCCAGCAGCTCGGGGGGGACAGGGGGACTCGAGCAGTACTTC. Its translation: CASSSGGTGGLEQYF.

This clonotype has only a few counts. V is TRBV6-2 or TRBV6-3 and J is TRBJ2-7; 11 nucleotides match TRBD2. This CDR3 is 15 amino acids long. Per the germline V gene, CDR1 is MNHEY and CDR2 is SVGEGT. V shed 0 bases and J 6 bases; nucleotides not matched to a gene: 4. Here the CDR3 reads CASSYSTLAGGEQYF. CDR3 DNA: TGTGCCAGCAGTTACTCGACTCTAGCGGGGGGCGAGCAGTACTTC.

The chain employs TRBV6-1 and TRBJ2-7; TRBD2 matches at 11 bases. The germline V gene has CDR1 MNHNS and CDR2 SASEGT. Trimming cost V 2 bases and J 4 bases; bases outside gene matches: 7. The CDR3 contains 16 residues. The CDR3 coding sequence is TGTGCCAGCAGTGAACCCGGGACTAGCGGTGTGTACGAGCAGTACTTC. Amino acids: CASSEPGTSGVYEQYF.

Written as DNA, the CDR3 is TGTGCCAGCAGTTTGGCCCTTACTCGGACGGTTAAAAAACTGTTTTTT. Encoded protein: CASSLALTRTVKKLFF. V and J are TRBV27 and TRBJ1-4; no reliable D call. Germline assignment: CDR1 MNHEY and CDR2 SMNVEV (reference sequence). V lost 3 bases and J lost 9, with 20 bases in between. This CDR3 contains 16 residues.

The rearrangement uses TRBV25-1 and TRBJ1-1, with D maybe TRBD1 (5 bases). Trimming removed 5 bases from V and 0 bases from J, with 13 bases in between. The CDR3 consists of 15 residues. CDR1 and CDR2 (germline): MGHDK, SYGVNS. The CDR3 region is CASSKGSLMNTEAFF. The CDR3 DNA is TGTGCCAGCAGTAAGGGGAGCCTAATGAACACTGAAGCTTTCTTT.

CDR3 nucleotide sequence: TGTGCCAGCAGCTCGACGACAGGGCCAGAGACCCAGTACTTC. It encodes CASSSTTGPETQYF. The chain is built from TRBV5-6 and TRBJ2-5; 7 nucleotides match TRBD1. The V segment lost 3 bases and the J segment 4 bases; nucleotides outside the gene matches: 6. Per germline, CDR1 SGHDT and CDR2 YYEEEE. The CDR3 has 14 amino acids.

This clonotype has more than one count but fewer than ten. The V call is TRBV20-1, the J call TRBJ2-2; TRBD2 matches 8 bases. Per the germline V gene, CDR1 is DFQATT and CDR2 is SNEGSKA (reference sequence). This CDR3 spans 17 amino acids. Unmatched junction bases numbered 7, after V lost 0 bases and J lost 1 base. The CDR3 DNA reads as TGCAGTGCTAGAGATCTCGGGCTAGCGGGGAACACCGGGGAGCTGTTTTTT. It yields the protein CSARDLGLAGNTGELFF.

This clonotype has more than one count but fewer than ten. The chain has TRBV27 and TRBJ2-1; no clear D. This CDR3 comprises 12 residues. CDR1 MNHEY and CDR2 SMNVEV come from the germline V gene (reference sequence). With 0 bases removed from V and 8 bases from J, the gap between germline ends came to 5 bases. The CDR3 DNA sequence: TGTGCCAGCAGTTTATCCGAGGATGAGCAGTTCTTC. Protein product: CASSLSEDEQFF.

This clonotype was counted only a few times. DNA for the CDR3: TGTGCCAGCAAACTAGCGGGACTTGAGACCCAGTACTTC. Encoded protein: CASKLAGLETQYF. The chain joins TRBV28 to TRBJ2-5, with TRBD2 identical over 10 bases. The germline CDR1 and CDR2 sequences are MDHEN and SYDVKM. The CDR3 consists of 13 residues. Trimming took 7 bases from V and 5 from J; bases not matched to a gene: 4. Full variable domain (remainder filled in from reference TRBV28 and TRBJ2-5): DVKVTQSSRYLVKRTGEKVFLECVQDMDHENMFWYRQDPGLGLRLIYFSYDVKMKEKGDIPEGYSVSREKKERFSLILESASTNQTSMYLCASKLAGLETQYFGPGTRLLVL.

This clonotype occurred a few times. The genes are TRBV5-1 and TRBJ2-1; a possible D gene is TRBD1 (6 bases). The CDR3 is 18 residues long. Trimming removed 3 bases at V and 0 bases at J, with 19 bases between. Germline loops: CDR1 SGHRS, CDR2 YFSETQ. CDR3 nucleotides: TGCGCCAGCAGCTCTACCCTGGGGGCCTCGAGCTCCTACAATGAGCAGTTCTTC. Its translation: CASSSTLGASSSYNEQFF.

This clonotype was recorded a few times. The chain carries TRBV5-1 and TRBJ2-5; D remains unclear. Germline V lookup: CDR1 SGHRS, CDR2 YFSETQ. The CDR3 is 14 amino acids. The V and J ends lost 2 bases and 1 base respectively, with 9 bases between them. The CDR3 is CASSLGVSQETQYF. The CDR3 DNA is TGCGCCAGCAGCTTAGGAGTTAGCCAAGAGACCCAGTACTTC.

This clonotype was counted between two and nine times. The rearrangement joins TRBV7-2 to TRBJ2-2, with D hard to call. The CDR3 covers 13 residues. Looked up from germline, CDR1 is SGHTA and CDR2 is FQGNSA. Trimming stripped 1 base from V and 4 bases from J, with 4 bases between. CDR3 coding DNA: TGTGCCAGCAGCTTAGACGTCACCGGGGAGCTGTTTTTT. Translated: CASSLDVTGELFF.

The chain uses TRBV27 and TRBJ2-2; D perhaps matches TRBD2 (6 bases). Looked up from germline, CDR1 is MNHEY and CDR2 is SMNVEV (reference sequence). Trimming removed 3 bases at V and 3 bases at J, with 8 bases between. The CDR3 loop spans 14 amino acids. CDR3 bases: TGTGCCAGCAGTTTTGTAGCGGACACCGGGGAGCTGTTTTTT. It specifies CASSFVADTGELFF.

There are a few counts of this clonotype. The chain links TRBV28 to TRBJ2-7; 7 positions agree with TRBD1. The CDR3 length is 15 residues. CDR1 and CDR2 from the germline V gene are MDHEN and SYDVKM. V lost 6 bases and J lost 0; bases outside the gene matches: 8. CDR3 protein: CASRDDRAYSYEQYF. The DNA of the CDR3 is TGTGCCAGCAGAGACGACAGGGCCTACTCCTACGAGCAGTACTTC.

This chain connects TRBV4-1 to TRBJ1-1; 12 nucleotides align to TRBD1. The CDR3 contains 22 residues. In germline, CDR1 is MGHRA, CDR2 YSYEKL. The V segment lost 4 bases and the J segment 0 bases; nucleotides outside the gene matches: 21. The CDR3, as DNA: TGCGCCAGCAGCCTCTTAGTTGCCGGGACAGGGGGCCTCCAAGGGATGAACACTGAAGCTTTCTTT. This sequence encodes CASSLLVAGTGGLQGMNTEAFF.

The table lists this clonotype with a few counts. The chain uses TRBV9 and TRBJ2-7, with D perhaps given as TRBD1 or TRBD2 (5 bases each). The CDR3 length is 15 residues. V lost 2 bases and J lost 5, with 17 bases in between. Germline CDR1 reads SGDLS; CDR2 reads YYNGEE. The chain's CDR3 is CASSVGQGTLHEQYF. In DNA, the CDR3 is TGTGCCAGCAGCGTTGGGCAAGGGACCCTCCACGAGCAGTACTTC. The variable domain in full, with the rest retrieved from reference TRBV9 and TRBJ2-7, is DSGVTQTPKHLITATGQRVTLRCSPRSGDLSVYWYQQSLDQGLQFLIQYYNGEERAKGNILERFSAQQFPDLHSELNLSSLELGDSALYFCASSVGQGTLHEQYFGPGTRLTVT.

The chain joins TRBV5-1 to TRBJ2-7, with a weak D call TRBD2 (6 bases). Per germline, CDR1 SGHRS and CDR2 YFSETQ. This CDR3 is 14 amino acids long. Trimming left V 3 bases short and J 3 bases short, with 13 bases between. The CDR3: CASSSGALGYEQYF. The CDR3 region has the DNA TGCGCCAGCAGCTCGGGAGCGCTCGGCTACGAGCAGTACTTC.

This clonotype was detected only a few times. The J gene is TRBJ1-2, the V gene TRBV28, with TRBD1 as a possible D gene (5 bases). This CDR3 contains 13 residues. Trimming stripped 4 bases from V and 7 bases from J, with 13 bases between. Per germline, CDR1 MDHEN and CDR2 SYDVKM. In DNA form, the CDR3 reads TGTGCCAGCAGTTCCCCGTTGAGGGGTGGCTACACCTTC. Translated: CASSSPLRGGYTF.

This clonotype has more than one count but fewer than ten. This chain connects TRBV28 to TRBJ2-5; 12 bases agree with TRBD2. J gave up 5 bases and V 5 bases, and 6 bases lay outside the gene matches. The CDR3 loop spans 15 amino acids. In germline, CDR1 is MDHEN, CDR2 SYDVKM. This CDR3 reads CASSMTSGSAETQYF. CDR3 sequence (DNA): TGTGCCAGCAGTATGACTAGCGGGAGTGCGGAGACCCAGTACTTC. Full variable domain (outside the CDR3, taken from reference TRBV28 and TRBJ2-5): DVKVTQSSRYLVKRTGEKVFLECVQDMDHENMFWYRQDPGLGLRLIYFSYDVKMKEKGDIPEGYSVSREKKERFSLILESASTNQTSMYLCASSMTSGSAETQYFGPGTRLLVL.

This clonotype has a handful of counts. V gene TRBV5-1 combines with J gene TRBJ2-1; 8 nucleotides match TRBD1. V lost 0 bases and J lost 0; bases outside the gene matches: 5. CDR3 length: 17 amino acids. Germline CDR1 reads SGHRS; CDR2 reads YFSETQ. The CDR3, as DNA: TGCGCCAGCAGCTTGGGTCAGGGGGCGATCTCCTACAATGAGCAGTTCTTC. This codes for CASSLGQGAISYNEQFF.